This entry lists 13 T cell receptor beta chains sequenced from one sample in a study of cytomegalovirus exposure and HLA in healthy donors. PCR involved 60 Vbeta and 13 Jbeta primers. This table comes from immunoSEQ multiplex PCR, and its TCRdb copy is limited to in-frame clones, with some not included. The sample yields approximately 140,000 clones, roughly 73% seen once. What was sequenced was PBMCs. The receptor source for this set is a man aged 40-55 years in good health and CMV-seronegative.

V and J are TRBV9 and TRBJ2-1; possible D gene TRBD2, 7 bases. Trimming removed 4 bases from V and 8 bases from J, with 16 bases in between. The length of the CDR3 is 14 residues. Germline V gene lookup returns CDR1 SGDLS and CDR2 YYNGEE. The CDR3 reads CASSPRTRGDEQFF. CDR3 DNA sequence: TGTGCCAGCAGCCCTCGGACTAGGGGGGATGAGCAGTTCTTC.

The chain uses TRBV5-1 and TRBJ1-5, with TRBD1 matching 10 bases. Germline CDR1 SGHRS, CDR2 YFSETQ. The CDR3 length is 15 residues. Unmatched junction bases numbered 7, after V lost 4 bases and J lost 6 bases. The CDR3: CASSIGTGVGQPQHF. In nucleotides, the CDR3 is TGCGCCAGCAGCATTGGGACAGGGGTTGGTCAGCCCCAGCATTTT.

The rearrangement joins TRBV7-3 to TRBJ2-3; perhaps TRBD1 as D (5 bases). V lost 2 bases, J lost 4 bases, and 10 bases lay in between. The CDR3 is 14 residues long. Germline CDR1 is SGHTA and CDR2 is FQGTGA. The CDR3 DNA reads TGTGCCAGCAGCTTACAGGAAGGGGCAGATACGCAGTATTTT. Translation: CASSLQEGADTQYF.

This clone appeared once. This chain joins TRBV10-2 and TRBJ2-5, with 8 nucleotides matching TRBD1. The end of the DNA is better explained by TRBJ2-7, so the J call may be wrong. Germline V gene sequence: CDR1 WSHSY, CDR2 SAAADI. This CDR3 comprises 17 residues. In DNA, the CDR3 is TGCGCCAGCACAAAGGACACCCTTGACAGGGGCAGTTACGAGCAGTACTTC. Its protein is CASTKDTLDRGSYEQYF.

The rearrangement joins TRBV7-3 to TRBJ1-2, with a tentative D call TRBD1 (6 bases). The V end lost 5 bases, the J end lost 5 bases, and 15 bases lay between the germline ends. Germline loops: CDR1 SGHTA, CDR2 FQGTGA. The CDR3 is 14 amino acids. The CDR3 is CASSPTGPAYGYTF. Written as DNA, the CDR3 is TGTGCCAGCAGCCCGACAGGACCCGCATATGGCTACACCTTC.

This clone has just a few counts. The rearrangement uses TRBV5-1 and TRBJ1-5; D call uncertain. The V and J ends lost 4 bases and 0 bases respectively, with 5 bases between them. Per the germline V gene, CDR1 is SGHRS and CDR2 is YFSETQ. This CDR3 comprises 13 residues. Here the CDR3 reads CASSEYSNQPQHF. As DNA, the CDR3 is TGCGCCAGCAGCGAGTATAGCAATCAGCCCCAGCATTTT.

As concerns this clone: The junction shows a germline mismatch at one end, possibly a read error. CDR3 nucleotides: TGTGCCTGGAGTGGAGAGGGCTGCTTC. Translated, it gives CAWSGEGCF. The V call is TRBV30, the J call TRBJ2-7, with D perhaps TRBD2 (5 bases). The germline V gene has CDR1 GTSNPN and CDR2 SVGIG (reference sequence). This CDR3 contains 9 residues. The complete variable domain, with remaining parts taken from reference TRBV30 and TRBJ2-7, reads SQTIHQWPATLVQPVGSPLSLECTVEGTSNPNLYWYRQAAGRGLQLLFYSVGIGQISSEVPQNLSASRPQDRQFILSSKKLLLSDSGFYLCAWSGEGCFGPGTRLTVT.

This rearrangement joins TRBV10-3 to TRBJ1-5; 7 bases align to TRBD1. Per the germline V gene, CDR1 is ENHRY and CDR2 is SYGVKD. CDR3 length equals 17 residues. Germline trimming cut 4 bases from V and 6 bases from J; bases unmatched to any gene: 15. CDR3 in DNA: TGTGCCATCAGTGCAACCGGAGGGGGGAACAGGGGTCAGCCCCAGCATTTT. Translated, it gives CAISATGGGNRGQPQHF.

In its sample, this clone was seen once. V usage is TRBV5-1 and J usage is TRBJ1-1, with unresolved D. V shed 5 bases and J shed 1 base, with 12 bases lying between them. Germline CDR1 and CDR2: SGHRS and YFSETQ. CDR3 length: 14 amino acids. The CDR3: CASRVAGTNTEAFF. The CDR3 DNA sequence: TGCGCCAGCAGAGTTGCGGGTACGAACACTGAAGCTTTCTTT.

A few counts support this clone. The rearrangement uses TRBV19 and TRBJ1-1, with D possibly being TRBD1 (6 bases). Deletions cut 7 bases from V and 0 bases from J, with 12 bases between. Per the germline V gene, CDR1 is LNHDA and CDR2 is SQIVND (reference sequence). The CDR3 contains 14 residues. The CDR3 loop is CASIRDTLNTEAFF. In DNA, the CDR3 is TGTGCCAGTATTAGGGACACCTTGAACACTGAAGCTTTCTTT. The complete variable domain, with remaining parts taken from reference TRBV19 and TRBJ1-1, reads DGGITQSPKYLFRKEGQNVTLSCEQNLNHDAMYWYRQDPGQGLRLIYYSQIVNDFQKGDIAEGYSVSREKKESFPLTVTSAQKNPTAFYLCASIRDTLNTEAFFGQGTRLTVV.

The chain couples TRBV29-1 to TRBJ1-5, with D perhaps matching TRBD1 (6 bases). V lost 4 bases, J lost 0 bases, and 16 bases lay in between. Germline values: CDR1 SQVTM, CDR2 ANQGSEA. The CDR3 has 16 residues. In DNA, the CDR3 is TGCAGCGTTGTTCTGCTGGGGGCCCTTAGCAATCAGCCCCAGCATTTT. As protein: CSVVLLGALSNQPQHF.

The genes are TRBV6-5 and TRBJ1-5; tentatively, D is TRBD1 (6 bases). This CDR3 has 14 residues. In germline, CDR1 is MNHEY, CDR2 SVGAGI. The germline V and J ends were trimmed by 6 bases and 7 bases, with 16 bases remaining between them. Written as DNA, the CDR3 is TGTGCCAGCAGGGGACAAGGGTTGGGGCAGCCCCAGCATTTT. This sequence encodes CASRGQGLGQPQHF.

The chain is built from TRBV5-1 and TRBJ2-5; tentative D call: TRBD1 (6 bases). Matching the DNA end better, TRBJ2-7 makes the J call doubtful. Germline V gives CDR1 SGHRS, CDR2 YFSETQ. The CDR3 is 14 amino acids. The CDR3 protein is CASSTQGEHYEQYF. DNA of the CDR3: TGCGCCAGCAGCACACAGGGTGAGCACTACGAGCAGTACTTC.